This entry describes one T cell receptor (beta chain). The data belong to a study of control samples from healthy donors and cancer patients. The V end was cut by 3 bases, the J end by 3 bases, with 10 bases between. The CDR3 contains 13 residues. Germline V gives CDR1 DFQATT, CDR2 SNEGSKA (reference sequence). Generated by immunoSEQ multiplex PCR, the TCRdb table keeps only in-frame clones and is missing some. This sample has fewer than 200,000 clones; roughly 93% occur once, and the top ten carry 4.1%. The clonotype comes from a woman aged 60 to 75 in good health. Sample: blood. The gene calls are TRBV20-1 and TRBJ2-3; D remains unclear. The chain's CDR3 is CSASAPKTDTQYF. The CDR3 nucleotides are TGCAGTGCTAGTGCACCCAAGACAGATACGCAGTATTTT.